Listed here are 14 T cell receptor beta chains from one sample, sequenced in a study of T cells in Graves' hyperthyroidism and ophthalmopathy. There were TCR beta CDR3 regions amplified from RNA transcripts. With the HTBI primer set, the TCR CDR3 went through a first round of RT-PCR. TCRdb analysed the multiplex PCR reads with MiXCR anew, one entry per CDR3 protein. Seen here are 490,000 or so distinct CDR3 sequences, 20% to 25% observed once, and the top ten hold less than 65%. Sequencing was performed on blood. The receptor source for this set is a woman aged 70-85 years with Graves' ophthalmopathy.

The V and J genes are TRBV5-1 and TRBJ2-5; TRBD1 matches at 7 bases. V trimming: 5 bases; J trimming: 3 bases; junction bases outside the gene matches: 4. Germline CDR1 is SGHRS and CDR2 is YFSETQ. This CDR3 spans 13 amino acids. For the CDR3, the DNA is TGCGCCAGCAGGTTTGACAGGGAAGAGACCCAGTACTTC. It is translated as CASRFDREETQYF.

This clonotype occurred once. V gene TRBV19 combines with J gene TRBJ2-7; D could derive from TRBD1 or TRBD2 (5 bases each). The germline V gene has CDR1 LNHDA and CDR2 SQIVND (reference sequence). Between the trimmed V and J ends, which lost 4 bases and 2 bases, there was a span of 21 bases. The CDR3 has 17 residues. The CDR3 loop reads CASSTHLRGGAAYEQYF. CDR3 sequence (DNA): TGTGCCAGTAGTACTCACCTTCGGGGCGGCGCCGCCTACGAGCAGTACTTC.

This clonotype has more than one count but fewer than ten. The V call is TRBV29-1, the J call TRBJ2-7, with TRBD2 as a possible D gene (5 bases). V lost 7 bases and J lost 1, with 20 bases in between. The CDR3 extends over 15 amino acids. Germline-derived CDR1 and CDR2 are SQVTM and ANQGSEA. The CDR3 coding sequence is TGCAGCGCCATAATCCGGGGTAACGCTTCCTACGAGCAGTACTTC. Its translation: CSAIIRGNASYEQYF.

This clonotype was counted at least ten times. V gene TRBV27 combines with J gene TRBJ2-5; D remains unclear. Germline CDR1 is MNHEY and CDR2 is SMNVEV (reference sequence). This CDR3 contains 13 residues. The germline V and J ends were trimmed by 3 bases and 5 bases, with 10 bases remaining between them. CDR3 region: CASSLGLRETQYF. In DNA, the CDR3 is TGTGCCAGCAGTTTGGGGTTACGGGAGACCCAGTACTTC.

The chain uses TRBV12-3 or TRBV12-4 and TRBJ1-3; no definite D call. With 5 bases removed from V and 0 bases from J, the gap between germline ends came to 11 bases. CDR3 length equals 15 residues. CDR3 sequence: CASSSTSSSGNTIYF. The CDR3 region has the DNA TGTGCCAGCAGTAGTACATCGAGCTCTGGAAACACCATATATTTT.

This clonotype came up many times. The chain combines TRBV6-1 with TRBJ1-2; 7 nucleotides line up with TRBD1. CDR3 length: 15 residues. Germline assignment: CDR1 MNHNS and CDR2 SASEGT. V lost 4 bases to trimming and J lost 2 bases; unmatched junction nucleotides: 7. This CDR3 reads CASSAMPGQNYGYTF. The CDR3 DNA sequence: TGTGCCAGCAGTGCGATGCCGGGACAGAACTATGGCTACACCTTC.

This clonotype was counted once. The chain combines TRBV5-1 with TRBJ1-1; unclear D gene. Germline V gene sequence: CDR1 SGHRS, CDR2 YFSETQ. The CDR3 covers 15 residues. Trimming removed 6 bases at V and 0 bases at J, with 15 bases between. The CDR3 protein is CASKVGTNMNTEAFF. DNA for the CDR3: TGCGCCAGCAAGGTTGGAACGAACATGAACACTGAAGCTTTCTTT.

This clonotype showed up just a few times. J is TRBJ1-6 and V is TRBV6-1; D may be TRBD1 (6 bases). Germline V gene lookup returns CDR1 MNHNS and CDR2 SASEGT. The germline V and J ends were trimmed by 4 bases and 8 bases, with 12 bases remaining between them. The CDR3 length is 14 residues. In nucleotides, the CDR3 is TGTGCCAGCAGTGGAGCAGGGGTGGATTCACCCCTCCACTTT. Translation gives CASSGAGVDSPLHF.

This clonotype was picked up many times. At one end, the junction sequence differs from germline, possibly due to a read error. The chain employs TRBV5-1 and TRBJ1-1; the D gene is possibly TRBD1 (6 bases). Germline values: CDR1 SGHRS, CDR2 YFSETQ. There are 14 residues in the CDR3. CDR3 sequence (DNA): TGTGCCAGCAGTTTAGGGGGGACGAACACTGAAGCTTTCTTT. Its protein product is CASSLGGTNTEAFF.

This clonotype was seen many times. The genes are TRBV7-8 and TRBJ1-1, with 9 bases matching TRBD1. The V gene's germline CDR1 is SGHVS and CDR2 FQNEAQ. The CDR3 length is 15 residues. J was trimmed by 5 bases and V by 5 bases; bases with no gene match: 9. The CDR3 region is CASSKQGARGTEAFF. CDR3 DNA sequence: TGTGCCAGCAGCAAACAGGGGGCGCGGGGGACTGAAGCTTTCTTT.

This clonotype was observed a handful of times. The chain has TRBV5-1 and TRBJ2-4; 13 bases agree with TRBD2. The CDR3 sequence is 16 residues long. J gave up 4 bases and V 4 bases, and 5 bases lay outside the gene matches. Germline CDR1 reads SGHRS; CDR2 reads YFSETQ. The DNA for the CDR3 is TGCGCCAGCAGCCTGGGACTAGCGGGACTTAAAAACATTCAGTACTTC. This codes for CASSLGLAGLKNIQYF.

The sample holds a few counts of this clonotype. The chain carries TRBV4-3 and TRBJ2-7, with TRBD2 identical over 8 bases. J lost 3 bases, V lost 2 bases, and 6 bases had no gene match. Germline V gene data show CDR1 as LGHNA and CDR2 as YSLEER. This CDR3 has 15 residues. In DNA, the CDR3 is TGCGCCAGCAGCCAACTAGCCAGCGGGGGCTACGAGCAGTACTTC. The encoded protein is CASSQLASGGYEQYF.

The chain carries TRBV5-1 and TRBJ1-2; D is unresolved. From germline, CDR1 is SGHRS and CDR2 YFSETQ. V shed 3 bases and J shed 7 bases, with 13 bases lying between them. The CDR3 is 13 amino acids. CDR3 in amino acids: CASSSDPSGGYTF. CDR3 DNA sequence: TGCGCCAGCAGCTCGGACCCCTCCGGTGGCTACACCTTC. Supplemented by reference TRBV5-1 and TRBJ1-2, the full variable domain reads KAGVTQTPRYLIKTRGQQVTLSCSPISGHRSVSWYQQTPGQGLQFLFEYFSETQRNKGNFPGRFSGRQFSNSRSEMNVSTLELGDSALYLCASSSDPSGGYTFGSGTRLTVV.

This chain links TRBV6-2 or TRBV6-3 with TRBJ1-5; D call uncertain. CDR1 is MNHEY, CDR2 SVGEGT, per germline. Trimming took 0 bases from V and 3 from J, leaving 12 bases between them. This CDR3 contains 16 residues. CDR3 in DNA: TGTGCCAGCAGTTACTCACCGGGAAGGGACAATCAGCCCCAGCATTTT. Amino acid sequence: CASSYSPGRDNQPQHF.